This T cell receptor (beta chain) appears in the sequencing data of a study of blood T cell repertoires in COVID-19. Study overall: PBMCs, B-cell-depleted T cells, or T cells provided the cDNA or gDNA that made up the material.

Patients at the Seattle site were enrolled during active infection and followed longitudinally. The data were produced by immunoSEQ multiplex PCR, yet TCRdb's version contains in-frame clones alone and is incomplete. This table holds 250,000 to 350,000 clones, approximately 84% found once. The source of this sequence is a human donor with COVID-19, enrolled during active disease. The donor label of this sample is uncertain. The sample comprised peripheral blood.

CDR3 DNA: TGTGCCAGCAGTGAAGTGTGGGCAGAGGGAACTGAAGCTTTCTTT. Protein product: CASSEVWAEGTEAFF. The chain has TRBV6-1 and TRBJ1-1; D is ambiguous. The CDR3 runs to 15 residues. V was trimmed by 1 base and J by 5 bases, leaving 14 bases between them. Germline V gene sequence: CDR1 MNHNS, CDR2 SASEGT.